Listed here is a single T cell receptor (beta chain). What it binds is unknown. Donors showed nominal health when sampled, although they likely had unrecorded immune exposures. The source of the sample is a study of cytomegalovirus exposure and HLA in healthy donors. PCR employed 60 Vbeta and 13 Jbeta primers. TCRdb keeps only in-frame clones here, not all; method: immunoSEQ multiplex PCR. The data contain under 200,000 clones, 62% of them singletons. Findings of the study overall: The sole available immune exposure information was CMV serostatus. Productive rates of about 90% or about 30% were seen for most TCR beta V segments in an earlier analysis. Excluded were some V segments that proved indistinguishable, including TRBV6-2 and TRBV6-3.

From germline, CDR1 is MDHEN and CDR2 SYDVKM. The V gene lost 2 bases and the J gene lost 8 bases, with 12 bases spanning the gap. This CDR3 contains 13 residues. The receptor was isolated from a middle-aged man in good health and CMV-seronegative. The sequenced sample consisted of PBMCs. The rearrangement uses TRBV28 and TRBJ1-2; possibly TRBD1 for D (6 bases). The CDR3 spells CASSLGGAKGYTF. In nucleotides, the CDR3 is TGTGCCAGCAGTTTAGGGGGGGCTAAAGGCTACACCTTC.